This entry is about one T cell receptor (beta chain). Its antigen is unknown. The junction departs from germline at one end; a sequencing error may be responsible. The input was 500 ng total RNA; TCR beta cDNA was made from it with a constant-region primer. Investigators got TCR beta libraries out of three nested multiplex PCR rounds, done with slightly modified ARM-PCR. Each of the first two PCR rounds ran approximately 10 cycles with TRBV1-TRBV30 forward and C-beta reverse primers. TCRdb itself ran the multiplex PCR reads through MiXCR, one entry per CDR3 protein. The data hold more than 85,000 distinct CDR3 sequences, with 82% observed a single time. Bulk tissue was left unsorted, and RNA and DNA were co-extracted from about 20-30 mg of it. Every one of the tumor samples had a viable tumor cell content above 75%. Germline V gene data show CDR1 as MNHEY and CDR2 as SVGEGT. The length of the CDR3 is 12 residues.

These data originate in a study of tumor-infiltrating lymphocytes in primary liver carcinoma. Overall study results and limits: Just around 7.5-25% of top clones spanned all five tumor regions. Significantly greater top-250-clone fractions characterized tumors relative to blood (p = 0.039). The study found tumor-adjacent and tumor-blood pairs overlapped less than tumor region pairs.

The chain combines TRBV6-2 or TRBV6-3 with TRBJ2-1; D gene unclear. The sequence came from a man aged 35-49 years with primary liver carcinoma and hepatitis B virus infection. Sequenced input: liver tumor tissue from sampling region 3. The subset is: tumor region T3, left-lateral pole. The CDR3 loop reads CASSYRSSERFF. In DNA, the CDR3 is TGTGCCAGCAGTTACAGGAGCTCTGAGCGGTTCTTC.